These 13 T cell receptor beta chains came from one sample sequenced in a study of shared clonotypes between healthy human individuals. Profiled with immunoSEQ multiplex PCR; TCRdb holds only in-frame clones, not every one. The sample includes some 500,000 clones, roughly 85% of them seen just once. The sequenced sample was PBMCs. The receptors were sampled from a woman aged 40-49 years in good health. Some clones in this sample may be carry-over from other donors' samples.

CDR3 sequence reads: CASRFGGQVGNTIYF. The CDR3 DNA is TGTGCCAGCAGATTCGGTGGACAGGTTGGAAACACCATATATTTT. The chain joins TRBV28 to TRBJ1-3; 7 nucleotides agree with TRBD1. This CDR3 is built from 15 residues. Looked up from germline, CDR1 is MDHEN and CDR2 is SYDVKM. Trimming removed 6 bases from V and 3 bases from J; junction bases left unmatched: 8.

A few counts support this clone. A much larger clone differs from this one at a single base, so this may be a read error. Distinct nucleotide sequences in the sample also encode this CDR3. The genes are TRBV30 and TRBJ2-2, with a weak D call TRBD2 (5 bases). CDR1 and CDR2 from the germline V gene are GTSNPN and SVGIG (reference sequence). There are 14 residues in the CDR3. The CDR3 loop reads CAWSSGLEAGELFF. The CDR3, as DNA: TGTGCCTGGAGTTCAGGACTGGAGGCCGGGGAGTTGTTTTTT.

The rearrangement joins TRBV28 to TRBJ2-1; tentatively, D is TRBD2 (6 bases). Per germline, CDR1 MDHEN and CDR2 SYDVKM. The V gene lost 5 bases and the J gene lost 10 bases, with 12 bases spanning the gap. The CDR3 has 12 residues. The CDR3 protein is CASSTLAVEQFF. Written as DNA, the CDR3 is TGTGCCAGCAGTACTTTAGCGGTAGAGCAGTTCTTC.

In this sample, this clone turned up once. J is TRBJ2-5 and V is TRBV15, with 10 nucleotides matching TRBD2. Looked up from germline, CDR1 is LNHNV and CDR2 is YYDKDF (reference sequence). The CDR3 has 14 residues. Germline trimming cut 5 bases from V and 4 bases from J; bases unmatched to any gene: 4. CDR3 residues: CATSGLAVGETQYF. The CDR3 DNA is TGTGCCACCAGCGGACTAGCGGTGGGAGAGACCCAGTACTTC.

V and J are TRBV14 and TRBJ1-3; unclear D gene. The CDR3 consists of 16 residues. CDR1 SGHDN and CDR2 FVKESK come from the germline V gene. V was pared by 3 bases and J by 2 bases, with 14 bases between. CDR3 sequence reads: CASSQDLGGTGNTIYF. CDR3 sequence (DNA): TGTGCCAGCAGCCAGGACTTGGGAGGAACTGGAAACACCATATATTTT.

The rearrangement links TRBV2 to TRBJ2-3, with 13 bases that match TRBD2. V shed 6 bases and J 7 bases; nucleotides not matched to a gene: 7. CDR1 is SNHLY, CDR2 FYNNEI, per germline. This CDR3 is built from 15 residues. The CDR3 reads CASRRTSGREHTQYF. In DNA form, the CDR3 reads TGTGCCAGCAGGCGGACTAGCGGGAGAGAGCATACGCAGTATTTT.

Written as DNA, the CDR3 is TGTGCCAGCAGCAAAGTAGGTCCAGCGGGAAACGAGCAGTACTTC. Protein: CASSKVGPAGNEQYF. The chain links TRBV21-1 to TRBJ2-7; the table's TRBD2 call for D was not verified on the DNA. TRBV21-1 is a pseudogene. The CDR3 has 15 residues.

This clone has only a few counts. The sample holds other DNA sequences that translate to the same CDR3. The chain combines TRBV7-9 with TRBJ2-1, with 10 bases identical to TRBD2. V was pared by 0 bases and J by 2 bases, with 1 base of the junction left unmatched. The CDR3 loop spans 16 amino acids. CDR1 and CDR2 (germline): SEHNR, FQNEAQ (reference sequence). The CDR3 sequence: CASSLALAGTYNEQFF. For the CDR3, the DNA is TGTGCCAGCAGCTTAGCACTAGCGGGGACCTACAATGAGCAGTTCTTC.

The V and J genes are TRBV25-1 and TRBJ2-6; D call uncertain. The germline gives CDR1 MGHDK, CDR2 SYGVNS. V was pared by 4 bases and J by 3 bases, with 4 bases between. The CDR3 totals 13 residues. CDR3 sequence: CASSGVGANVLTF. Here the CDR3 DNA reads TGTGCCAGCAGTGGGGTTGGGGCCAACGTCCTGACTTTC.

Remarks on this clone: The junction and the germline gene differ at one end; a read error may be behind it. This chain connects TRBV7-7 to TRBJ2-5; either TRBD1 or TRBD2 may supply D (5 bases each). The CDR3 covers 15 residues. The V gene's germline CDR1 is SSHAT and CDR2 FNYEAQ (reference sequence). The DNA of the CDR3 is TGTGCTAGCAGCTTAGCATCGGCAGAGGGGGAGACCCAGTACTTC. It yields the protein CASSLASAEGETQYF.

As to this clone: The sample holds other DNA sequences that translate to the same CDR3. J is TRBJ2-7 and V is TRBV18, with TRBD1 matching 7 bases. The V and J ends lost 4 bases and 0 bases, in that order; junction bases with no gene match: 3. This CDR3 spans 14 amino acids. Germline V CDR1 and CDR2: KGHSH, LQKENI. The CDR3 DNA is TGTGCCAGCTCACTCCGGGACAGCTCCTACGAGCAGTACTTC. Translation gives CASSLRDSSYEQYF.

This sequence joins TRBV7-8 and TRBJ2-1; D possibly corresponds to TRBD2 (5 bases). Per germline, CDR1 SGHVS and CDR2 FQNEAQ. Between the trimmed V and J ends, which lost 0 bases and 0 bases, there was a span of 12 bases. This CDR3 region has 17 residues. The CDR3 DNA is TGTGCCAGCAGCTTAGCAGAGGGCGGCAACTCCTACAATGAGCAGTTCTTC. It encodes CASSLAEGGNSYNEQFF.

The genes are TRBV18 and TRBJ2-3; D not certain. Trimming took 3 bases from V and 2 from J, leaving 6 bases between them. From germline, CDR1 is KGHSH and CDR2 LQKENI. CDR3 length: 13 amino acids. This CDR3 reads CASSPSDTDTQYF. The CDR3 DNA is TGTGCCAGCTCACCGTCAGACACAGATACGCAGTATTTT.